This T cell receptor (beta chain) was retrieved from a study of T cells after yellow fever vaccination. TCRdb reanalysed the 5' RACE reads using MiXCR and keeps one entry per CDR3 protein. The sample contains tens of thousands of distinct CDR3 sequences, around 7.7% of which appear only once. The CDR3 length is 14 residues. The V end was cut by 6 bases, the J end by 0 bases, with 15 bases between. CDR1 is DFQATT and CDR2 is SNEGSKA in the germline V gene (reference sequence). This clonotype came up many times. The material sequenced was CD8+ T cells sorted from PBMCs, taken 10 days after the first yellow fever vaccination. The source is a man younger than 35 who received the YFV17D yellow fever vaccine. This rearrangement joins TRBV20-1 to TRBJ2-7; D remains ambiguous. The CDR3 loop is CSAEPYESSYEQYF. The CDR3 DNA is TGCAGTGCAGAACCCTACGAGAGCTCCTACGAGCAGTACTTC.